A single sample is the source of the 17 T cell receptor beta chains below, sequenced in a study of blood T cell repertoires in COVID-19. Measured with immunoSEQ multiplex PCR; TCRdb has only the in-frame clones, and not every one. The sample has approximately 200,000 clones; approximately 85% are singletons. The sample taken for sequencing was PBMCs or T cells enriched from blood (not recorded which). Receptor source: a man in his forties who had recovered from COVID-19.

Notes on this clone: This CDR3 is also generated by other DNA sequences in the sample. The chain recombines TRBV7-3 with TRBJ2-1; D remains ambiguous. The CDR3 extends over 14 amino acids. Germline V gene lookup returns CDR1 SGHTA and CDR2 FQGTGA. The V end lost 3 bases, the J end lost 0 bases, and 6 bases lay between the germline ends. CDR3 loop: CASSFGGSYNEQFF. The CDR3 DNA sequence: TGTGCCAGCAGCTTTGGCGGCTCCTACAATGAGCAGTTCTTC.

The chain uses TRBV5-6 and TRBJ2-5; 8 nucleotides agree with TRBD1. After removal of 2 bases from V and 2 bases from J, the junction contained 8 bases not matched to a gene. Germline-derived CDR1 and CDR2 are SGHDT and YYEEEE. The CDR3 extends over 16 amino acids. The DNA for the CDR3 is TGTGCCAGCAGCTTTAACGGGCAGGGGGCACAAGAGACCCAGTACTTC. It encodes CASSFNGQGAQETQYF.

The chain joins TRBV18 to TRBJ1-1, with TRBD1 as a possible D gene (5 bases). The CDR3 runs to 16 residues. V shed 3 bases and J shed 1 base, with 15 bases lying between them. Germline loops: CDR1 KGHSH, CDR2 LQKENI. The CDR3 DNA follows: TGTGCCAGCTCACCGGTGACTGGGGCAGCGAACACTGAAGCTTTCTTT. It translates to CASSPVTGAANTEAFF.

The J gene is TRBJ1-2, the V gene TRBV7-2; 7 positions agree with TRBD1. Germline V lookup: CDR1 SGHTA, CDR2 FQGNSA. There are 16 residues in the CDR3. V was pared by 0 bases and J by 2 bases, with 6 bases of the junction left unmatched. CDR3 DNA: TGTGCCAGCAGCTTAGCCGTCGGCAGGGGGAACTATGGCTACACCTTC. It yields the protein CASSLAVGRGNYGYTF.

V usage is TRBV4-3 and J usage is TRBJ1-3; a weak D match, TRBD1 (5 bases). CDR1 is LGHNA and CDR2 is YSLEER in the germline V gene. This CDR3 spans 15 amino acids. Trimming removed 2 bases at V and 2 bases at J, with 10 bases between. CDR3 coding DNA: TGCGCCAGCAGCCAATTCGTGGGGCCTGGAAACACCATATATTTT. It translates to CASSQFVGPGNTIYF.

V and J are TRBV7-8 and TRBJ2-7; tentatively, D is TRBD1 (5 bases). The CDR3 runs 13 residues. The germline V and J ends were trimmed by 4 bases and 4 bases, with 11 bases remaining between them. CDR1 is SGHVS, CDR2 FQNEAQ, per germline. CDR3 in DNA: TGTGCCAGCAGCTATTCAGACAGTTACGAGCAGTACTTC. Its protein product is CASSYSDSYEQYF.

V and J are TRBV28 and TRBJ2-7, with TRBD2 matching over 12 bases. The CDR3 length is 15 residues. V trimming: 6 bases; J trimming: 0 bases; junction bases outside the gene matches: 3. CDR1 and CDR2 (germline): MDHEN, SYDVKM. DNA of the CDR3: TGTGCCAGCAGGGGACTAGCGGGCCGCTCCTACGAGCAGTACTTC. It yields the protein CASRGLAGRSYEQYF.

The chain links TRBV2 to TRBJ1-6; D is undetermined. The CDR3 is made up of 14 amino acids. V was trimmed by 7 bases and J by 9 bases, leaving 16 bases between them. Germline-derived CDR1 and CDR2 are SNHLY and FYNNEI. CDR3 sequence (DNA): TGTGCCAGCATCGGAAAGGAGTTGGGTTCACCCCTCCACTTT. Its translation is CASIGKELGSPLHF.

The chain uses TRBV28 and TRBJ2-5, with a tentative D call TRBD1 (6 bases). Germline V gene sequence: CDR1 MDHEN, CDR2 SYDVKM. This CDR3 is 14 amino acids long. The V and J ends lost 5 bases and 5 bases respectively, with 15 bases between them. In DNA form, the CDR3 reads TGTGCCAGCAGTCCGACAGGATCGCCGGAGACCCAGTACTTC. Amino acid sequence: CASSPTGSPETQYF.

The chain joins TRBV18 to TRBJ2-1; 9 nucleotides align to TRBD2. The CDR3 contains 16 residues. Germline V gene data show CDR1 as KGHSH and CDR2 as LQKENI. V lost 3 bases, J lost 5 bases, and 8 bases stayed unmatched. Here the CDR3 reads CASSPRASGANNEQFF. The CDR3 nucleotides are TGTGCCAGCTCACCTAGGGCTAGCGGGGCTAACAATGAGCAGTTCTTC. Complete variable domain (other parts from reference TRBV18 and TRBJ2-1): NAGVMQNPRHLVRRRGQEARLRCSPMKGHSHVYWYRQLPEEGLKFMVYLQKENIIDESGMPKERFSAEFPKEGPSILRIQQVVRGDSAAYFCASSPRASGANNEQFFGPGTRLTVL.

The chain couples TRBV7-6 to TRBJ1-1; D uncertain. The CDR3 spans 13 residues. Trimming cost V 3 bases and J 0 bases, with 5 bases left between them. The germline V gene has CDR1 SGHVS and CDR2 FNYEAQ. In DNA, the CDR3 is TGTGCCAGCAGCTTCAGATTGAACACTGAAGCTTTCTTT. Its protein product is CASSFRLNTEAFF. Variable domain in full (rest from reference TRBV7-6 and TRBJ1-1): GAGVSQSPRYKVTKRGQDVALRCDPISGHVSLYWYRQALGQGPEFLTYFNYEAQQDKSGLPNDRFSAERPEGSISTLTIQRTEQRDSAMYRCASSFRLNTEAFFGQGTRLTVV.

This clone occurred a few times. The V call is TRBV5-5, the J call TRBJ1-5; TRBD1 is a possible D gene (5 bases). CDR3 length: 15 residues. Germline lookup yields CDR1 SGHKS and CDR2 YYEKEE (reference sequence). The germline V and J ends were trimmed by 1 base and 3 bases, with 11 bases remaining between them. CDR3 in amino acids: CASSLFQGDNQPQHF. The CDR3 DNA is TGTGCCAGCAGCTTGTTTCAAGGGGACAATCAGCCCCAGCATTTT.

A remark on this clone: One end of the junction is discordant with germline, which a read error may explain. V and J are TRBV6-2 or TRBV6-3 and TRBJ2-5; 11 nucleotides match TRBD2. The germline V gene has CDR1 MNHEY and CDR2 SVGEGT. This CDR3 region has 12 residues. The CDR3 reads CASSVLAGAIDF. CDR3 nucleotide sequence: TGTGCCAGCAGCGTACTAGCGGGAGCTATAGACTTC.

This clone was picked up one time. The chain employs TRBV5-1 and TRBJ2-5; the D is unclear. This CDR3 spans 14 amino acids. Germline V lookup: CDR1 SGHRS, CDR2 YFSETQ. The germline V and J ends were trimmed by 0 bases and 1 base, with 7 bases remaining between them. CDR3 protein: CASSLAAVQETQYF. CDR3 nucleotides: TGCGCCAGCAGCTTGGCTGCAGTCCAAGAGACCCAGTACTTC.

V is TRBV4-1 and J is TRBJ1-5, with D uncertain. This CDR3 region has 16 residues. Germline CDR1 is MGHRA and CDR2 is YSYEKL. The ends were cut back, 0 bases at V and 2 bases at J, with 11 bases in the middle. The CDR3 region has the DNA TGCGCCAGCAGCCAAGATTCGCGTTCTGGCAATCAGCCCCAGCATTTT. Residues: CASSQDSRSGNQPQHF.

The chain carries TRBV4-1 and TRBJ2-3; 7 nucleotides align to TRBD2. CDR1 and CDR2 (germline): MGHRA, YSYEKL. The CDR3 runs to 17 residues. V was pared by 0 bases and J by 6 bases, with 12 bases of the junction left unmatched. CDR3 protein: CASSQDARGSHVDTQYF. The CDR3 DNA sequence: TGCGCCAGCAGCCAAGATGCGCGCGGGAGTCACGTCGATACGCAGTATTTT.

A single count supports this clone. The V and J genes are TRBV6-5 and TRBJ1-6, with no clear D. Germline V gives CDR1 MNHEY, CDR2 SVGAGI. This CDR3 is 15 amino acids long. Trimming removed 6 bases from V and 3 bases from J, with 12 bases in between. The CDR3 DNA follows: TGTGCCAGCAGCTGGGAGGTCAACTATAATTCACCCCTCCACTTT. Encoded protein: CASSWEVNYNSPLHF.